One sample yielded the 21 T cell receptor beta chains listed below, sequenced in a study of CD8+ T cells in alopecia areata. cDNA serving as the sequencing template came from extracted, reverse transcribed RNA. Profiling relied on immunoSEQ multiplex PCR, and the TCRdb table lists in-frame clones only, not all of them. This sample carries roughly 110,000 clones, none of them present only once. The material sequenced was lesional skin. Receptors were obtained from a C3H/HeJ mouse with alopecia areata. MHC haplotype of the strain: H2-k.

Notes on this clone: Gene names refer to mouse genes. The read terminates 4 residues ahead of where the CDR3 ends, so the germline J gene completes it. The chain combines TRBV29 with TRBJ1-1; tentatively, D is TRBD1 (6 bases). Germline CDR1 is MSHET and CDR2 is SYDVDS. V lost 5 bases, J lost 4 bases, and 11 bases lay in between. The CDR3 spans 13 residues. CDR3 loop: CASSATGLTEVFF. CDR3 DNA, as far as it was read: TGTGCTAGCAGTGCCACAGGGCTCACA.

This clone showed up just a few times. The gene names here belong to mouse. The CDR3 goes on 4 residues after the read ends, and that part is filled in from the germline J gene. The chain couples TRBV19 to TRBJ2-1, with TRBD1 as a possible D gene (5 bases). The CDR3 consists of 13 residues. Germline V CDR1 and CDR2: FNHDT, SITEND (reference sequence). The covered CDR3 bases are TGTGCCAGCAGTATACAGGGAGGCGCT. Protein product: CASSIQGGA. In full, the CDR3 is CASSIQGGAEQFF.

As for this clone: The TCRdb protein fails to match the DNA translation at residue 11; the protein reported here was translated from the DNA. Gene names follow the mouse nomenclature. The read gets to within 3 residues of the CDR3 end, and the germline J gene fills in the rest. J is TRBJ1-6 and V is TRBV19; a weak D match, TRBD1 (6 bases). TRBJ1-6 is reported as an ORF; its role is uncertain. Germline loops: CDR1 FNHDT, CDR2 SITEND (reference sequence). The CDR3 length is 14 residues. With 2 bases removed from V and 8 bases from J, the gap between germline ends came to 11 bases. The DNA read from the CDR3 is TGTGCCAGCAGTATTGGGGGGCGCGATTCGCCC. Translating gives CASSIGGRDSP. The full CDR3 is CASSIGGRDSPLYF.

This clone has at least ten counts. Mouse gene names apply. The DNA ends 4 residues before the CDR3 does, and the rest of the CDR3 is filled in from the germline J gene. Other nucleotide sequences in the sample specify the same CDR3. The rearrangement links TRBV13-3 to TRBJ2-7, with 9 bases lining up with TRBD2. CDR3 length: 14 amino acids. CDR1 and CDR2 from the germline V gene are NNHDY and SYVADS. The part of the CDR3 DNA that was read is TGTGCCAGCAGTGACGCTGGGGGGGTGTAT. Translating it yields CASSDAGGVY. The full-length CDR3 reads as CASSDAGGVYEQYF.

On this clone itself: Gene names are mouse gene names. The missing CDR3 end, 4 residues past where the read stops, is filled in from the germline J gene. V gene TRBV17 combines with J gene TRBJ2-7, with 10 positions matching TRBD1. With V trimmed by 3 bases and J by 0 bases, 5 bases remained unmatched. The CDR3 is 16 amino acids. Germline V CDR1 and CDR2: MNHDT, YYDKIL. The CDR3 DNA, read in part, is TGTGCTAGCAGTAGGGGGACAGGGGTGAGCTCCTAT. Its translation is CASSRGTGVSSY. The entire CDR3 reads CASSRGTGVSSYEQYF.

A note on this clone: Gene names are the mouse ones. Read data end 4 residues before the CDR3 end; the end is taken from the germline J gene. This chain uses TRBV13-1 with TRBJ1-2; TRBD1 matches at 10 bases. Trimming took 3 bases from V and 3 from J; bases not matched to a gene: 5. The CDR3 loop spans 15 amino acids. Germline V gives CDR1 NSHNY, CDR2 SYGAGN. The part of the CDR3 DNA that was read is TGTGCCAGCAGTGGGGGCGGGACAGGGGACTCC. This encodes CASSGGGTGDS. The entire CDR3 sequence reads CASSGGGTGDSDYTF.

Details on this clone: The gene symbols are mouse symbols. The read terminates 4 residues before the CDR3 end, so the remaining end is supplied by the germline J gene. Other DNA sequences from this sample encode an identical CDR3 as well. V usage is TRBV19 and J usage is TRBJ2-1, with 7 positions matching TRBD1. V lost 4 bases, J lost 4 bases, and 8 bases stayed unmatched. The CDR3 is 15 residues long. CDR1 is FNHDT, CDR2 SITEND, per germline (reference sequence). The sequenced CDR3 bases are TGTGCCAGCAGTCTCCGACAGGGAGGTTATGCT. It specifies CASSLRQGGYA. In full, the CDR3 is CASSLRQGGYAEQFF.

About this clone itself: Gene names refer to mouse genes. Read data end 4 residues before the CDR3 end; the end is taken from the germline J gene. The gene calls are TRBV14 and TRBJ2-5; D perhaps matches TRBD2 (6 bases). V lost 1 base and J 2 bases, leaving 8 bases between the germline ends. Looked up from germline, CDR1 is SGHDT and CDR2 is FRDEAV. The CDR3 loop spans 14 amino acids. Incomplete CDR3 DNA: TGTGCCAGCAGTTTCGGGGACTTCCAAGAC. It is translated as CASSFGDFQD. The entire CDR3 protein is CASSFGDFQDTQYF.

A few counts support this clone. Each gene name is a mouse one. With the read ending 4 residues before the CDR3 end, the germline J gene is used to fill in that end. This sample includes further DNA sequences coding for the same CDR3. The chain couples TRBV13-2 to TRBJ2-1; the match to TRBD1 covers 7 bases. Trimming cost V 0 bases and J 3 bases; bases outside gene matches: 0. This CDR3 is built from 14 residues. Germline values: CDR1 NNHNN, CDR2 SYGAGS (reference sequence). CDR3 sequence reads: CASGDGQGYAEQFF. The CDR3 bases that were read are TGTGCCAGCGGTGATGGACAGGGCTATGCT.

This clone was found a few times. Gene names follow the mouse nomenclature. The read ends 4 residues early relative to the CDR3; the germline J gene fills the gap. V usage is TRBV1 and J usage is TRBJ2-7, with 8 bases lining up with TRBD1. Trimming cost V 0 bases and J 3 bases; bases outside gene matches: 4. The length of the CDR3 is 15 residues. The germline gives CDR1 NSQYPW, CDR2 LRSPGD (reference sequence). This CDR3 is CTCSADWTGIYEQYF. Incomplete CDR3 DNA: TGCACCTGCAGTGCAGATTGGACAGGGATCTAT.

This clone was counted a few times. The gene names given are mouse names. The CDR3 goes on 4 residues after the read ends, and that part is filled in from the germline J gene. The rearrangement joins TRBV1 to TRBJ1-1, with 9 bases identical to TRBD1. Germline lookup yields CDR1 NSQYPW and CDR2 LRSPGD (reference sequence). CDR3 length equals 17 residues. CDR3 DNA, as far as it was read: TGCACCTGCAGTGCAGATGCGGGACAGGGTGGAAACGCA. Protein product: CTCSADAGQGGNA. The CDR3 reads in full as CTCSADAGQGGNAEVFF.

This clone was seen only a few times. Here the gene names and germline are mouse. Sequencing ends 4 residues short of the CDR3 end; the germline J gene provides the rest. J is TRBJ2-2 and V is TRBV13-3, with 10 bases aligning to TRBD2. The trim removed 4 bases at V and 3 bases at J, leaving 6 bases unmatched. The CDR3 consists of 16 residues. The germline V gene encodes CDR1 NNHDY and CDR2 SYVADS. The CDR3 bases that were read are TGTGCCAGCAGTCCTGACTGGGGGGTGGACACCGGG. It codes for CASSPDWGVDTG. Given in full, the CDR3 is CASSPDWGVDTGQLYF.

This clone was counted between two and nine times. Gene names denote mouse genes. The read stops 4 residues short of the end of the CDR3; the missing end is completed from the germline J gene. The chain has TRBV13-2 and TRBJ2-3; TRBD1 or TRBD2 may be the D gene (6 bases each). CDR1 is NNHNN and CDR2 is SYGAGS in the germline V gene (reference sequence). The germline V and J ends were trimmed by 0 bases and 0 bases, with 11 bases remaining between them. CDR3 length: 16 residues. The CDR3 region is CASGDGGRFSAETLYF. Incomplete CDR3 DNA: TGTGCCAGCGGTGATGGGGGGCGGTTTAGTGCAGAA.

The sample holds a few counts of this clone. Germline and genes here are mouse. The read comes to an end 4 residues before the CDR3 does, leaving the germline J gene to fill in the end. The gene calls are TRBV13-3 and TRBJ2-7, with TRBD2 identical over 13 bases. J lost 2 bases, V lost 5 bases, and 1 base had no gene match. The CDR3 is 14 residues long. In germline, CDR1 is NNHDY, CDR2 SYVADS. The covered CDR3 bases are TGTGCCAGCAGAGGACTGGGGGGGCCCTAT. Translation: CASRGLGGPY. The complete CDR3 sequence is CASRGLGGPYEQYF.

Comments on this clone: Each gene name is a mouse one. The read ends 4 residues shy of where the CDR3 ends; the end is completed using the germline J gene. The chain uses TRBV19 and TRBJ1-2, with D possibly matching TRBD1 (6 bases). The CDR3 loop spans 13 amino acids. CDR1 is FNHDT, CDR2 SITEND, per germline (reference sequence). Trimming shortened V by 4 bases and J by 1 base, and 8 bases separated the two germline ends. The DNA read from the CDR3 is TGTGCCAGCAGTCAGGGGCTAAACTCC. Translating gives CASSQGLNS. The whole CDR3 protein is CASSQGLNSDYTF.

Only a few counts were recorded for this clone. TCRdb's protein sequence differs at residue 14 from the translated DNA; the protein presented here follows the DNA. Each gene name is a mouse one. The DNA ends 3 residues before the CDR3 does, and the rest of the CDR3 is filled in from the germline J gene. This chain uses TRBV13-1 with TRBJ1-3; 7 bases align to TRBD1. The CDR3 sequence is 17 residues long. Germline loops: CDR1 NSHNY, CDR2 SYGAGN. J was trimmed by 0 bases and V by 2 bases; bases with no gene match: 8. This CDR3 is CASSERGDSSSGNTLYF. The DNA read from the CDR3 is TGTGCCAGCAGTGAAAGAGGGGACAGTTCTTCTGGAAATACG.

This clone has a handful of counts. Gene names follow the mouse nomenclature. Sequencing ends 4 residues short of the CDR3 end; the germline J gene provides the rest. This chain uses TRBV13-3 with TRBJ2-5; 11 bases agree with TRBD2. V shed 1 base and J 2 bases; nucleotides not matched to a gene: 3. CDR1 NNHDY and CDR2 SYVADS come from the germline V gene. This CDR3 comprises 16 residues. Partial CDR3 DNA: TGTGCCAGCAGTGATAACTGGGGGGGCGGCCAAGAC. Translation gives CASSDNWGGGQD. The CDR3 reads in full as CASSDNWGGGQDTQYF. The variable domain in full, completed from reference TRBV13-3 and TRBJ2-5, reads EAAVTQSPRSKVAVTGGKVTLSCHQTNNHDYMYWYRQDTGHGLRLIHYSYVADSTEKGDIPDGYKASRPSQENFSLILELASLSQTAVYFCASSDNWGGGQDTQYFGPGTRLLVL.

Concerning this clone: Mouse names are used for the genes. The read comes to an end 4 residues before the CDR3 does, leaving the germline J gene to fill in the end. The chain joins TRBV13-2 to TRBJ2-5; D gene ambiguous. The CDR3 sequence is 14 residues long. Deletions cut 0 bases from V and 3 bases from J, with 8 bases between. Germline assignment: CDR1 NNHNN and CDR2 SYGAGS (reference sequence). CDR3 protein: CASGDAAVQDTQYF. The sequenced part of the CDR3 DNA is TGTGCCAGCGGTGATGCCGCAGTACAAGAC.

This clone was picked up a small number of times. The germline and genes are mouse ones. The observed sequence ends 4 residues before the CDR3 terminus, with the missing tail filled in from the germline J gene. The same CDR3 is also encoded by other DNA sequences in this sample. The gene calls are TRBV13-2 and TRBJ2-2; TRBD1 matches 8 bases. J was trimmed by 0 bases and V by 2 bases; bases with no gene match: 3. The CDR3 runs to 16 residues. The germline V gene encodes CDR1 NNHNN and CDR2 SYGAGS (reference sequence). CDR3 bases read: TGTGCCAGCGGTGACGGGACAGGCGCAAACACCGGG. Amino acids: CASGDGTGANTG. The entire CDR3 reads CASGDGTGANTGQLYF.

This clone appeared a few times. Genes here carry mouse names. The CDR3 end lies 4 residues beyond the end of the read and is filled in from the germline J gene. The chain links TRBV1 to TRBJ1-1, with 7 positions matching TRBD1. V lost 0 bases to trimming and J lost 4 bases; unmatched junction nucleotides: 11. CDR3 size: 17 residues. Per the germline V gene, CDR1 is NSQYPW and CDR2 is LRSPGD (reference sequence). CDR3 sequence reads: CTCSADLGQNSGTEVFF. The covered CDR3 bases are TGCACCTGCAGTGCAGATCTGGGACAGAATTCGGGCACA.

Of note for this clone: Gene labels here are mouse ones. The chain's CDR3 is CASSLGLGEDTQYF. CDR3 DNA, as far as it was read: TGTGCCAGCAGTTTGGGACTGGGGGAAGAC. The chain employs TRBV14 and TRBJ2-5; TRBD2 matches at 11 bases. The sequence runs out 4 residues before the end of the CDR3; the remainder is reconstructed from the germline J gene. The germline V gene encodes CDR1 SGHDT and CDR2 FRDEAV. The CDR3 consists of 14 residues.